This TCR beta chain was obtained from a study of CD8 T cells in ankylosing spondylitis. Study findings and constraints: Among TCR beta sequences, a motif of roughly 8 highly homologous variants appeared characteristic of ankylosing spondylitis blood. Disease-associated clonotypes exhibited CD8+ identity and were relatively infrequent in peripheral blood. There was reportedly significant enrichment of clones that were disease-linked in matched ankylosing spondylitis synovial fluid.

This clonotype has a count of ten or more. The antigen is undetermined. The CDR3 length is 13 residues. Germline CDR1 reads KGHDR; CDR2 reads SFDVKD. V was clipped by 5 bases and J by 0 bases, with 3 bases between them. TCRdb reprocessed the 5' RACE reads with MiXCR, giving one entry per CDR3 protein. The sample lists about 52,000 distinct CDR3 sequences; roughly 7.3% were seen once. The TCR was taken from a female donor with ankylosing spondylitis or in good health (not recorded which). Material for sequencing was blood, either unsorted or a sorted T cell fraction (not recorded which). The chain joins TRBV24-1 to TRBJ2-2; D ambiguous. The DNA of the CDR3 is TGTGCCACCAGTGCAGCGAACACCGGGGAGCTGTTTTTT. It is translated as CATSAANTGELFF.